This T cell receptor (beta chain) appears in the sequencing data of a study of CD8 T cells in ankylosing spondylitis. TCRdb processed the 5' RACE reads anew with MiXCR; each CDR3 protein has one entry. The data show around 330,000 distinct CDR3 sequences, around a tenth seen once. V was clipped by 5 bases and J by 5 bases; unmatched bases: 5. The length of the CDR3 is 13 residues. Germline assignment: CDR1 DFQATT and CDR2 SNEGSKA (reference sequence). This clonotype was recorded many times. Specimen: blood, either unsorted or a sorted T cell fraction (not recorded which). The TCR was taken from a female donor with ankylosing spondylitis or in good health (not recorded which). This sequence joins TRBV20-1 and TRBJ2-2; 7 bases match TRBD2. In nucleotides, the CDR3 is TGCAGTGCTCCCCGGGGAGGGACCGGGGAGCTGTTTTTT. It is translated as CSAPRGGTGELFF.